The present T cell receptor (beta chain) was sequenced within a study of T cell clones after liver transplantation. Study details: A pre-transplant mixed lymphocyte reaction with TCRbeta sequencing defined graft-donor-reactive clones followed in post-transplant blood. As an antigen-independent comparator, third-party-reactive TCRbeta sequences came from pre-transplant mixed lymphocyte reactions. Timepoints were pre-transplant, pre-withdrawal, and after withdrawal was completed or failed. General study findings and limits: Graft donor-reactive T cells possibly entered the graft instead of undergoing deletion.

Assay used: immunoSEQ multiplex PCR; TCRdb lists only in-frame clones, some missing. The sample includes around 110,000 clones, approximately 90% of them seen just once. As regards this clone: The target antigen is unknown.

V lost 0 bases and J 3 bases, leaving 12 bases between the germline ends. CDR3 length equals 15 residues. Per the germline V gene, CDR1 is SNHLY and CDR2 is FYNNEI. This material consisted of CD4+ T cells from blood, taken 12 months after liver transplant. The gene calls are TRBV2 and TRBJ2-7; no firm D call. This clonotype originated in a human patient who received a liver transplant. Part of the T cell pool may stem from the graft donor. The CDR3 loop is CASSEALPTYYEQYF. The CDR3 coding sequence is TGTGCCAGCAGTGAAGCGCTTCCAACTTACTACGAGCAGTACTTC.